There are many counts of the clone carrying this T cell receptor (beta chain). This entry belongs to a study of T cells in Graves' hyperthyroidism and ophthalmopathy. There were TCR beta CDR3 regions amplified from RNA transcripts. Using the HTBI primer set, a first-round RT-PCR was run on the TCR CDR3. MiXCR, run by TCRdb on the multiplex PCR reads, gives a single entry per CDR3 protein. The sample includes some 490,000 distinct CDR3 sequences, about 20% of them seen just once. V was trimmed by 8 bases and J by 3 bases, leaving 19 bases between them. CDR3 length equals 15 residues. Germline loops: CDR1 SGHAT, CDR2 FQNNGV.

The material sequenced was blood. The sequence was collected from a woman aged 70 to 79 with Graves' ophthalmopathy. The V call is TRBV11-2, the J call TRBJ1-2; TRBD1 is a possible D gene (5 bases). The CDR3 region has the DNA TGTGCCAGCGGAAAGGGGCAAGGTCTGGACTATGGCTACACCTTC. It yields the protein CASGKGQGLDYGYTF.